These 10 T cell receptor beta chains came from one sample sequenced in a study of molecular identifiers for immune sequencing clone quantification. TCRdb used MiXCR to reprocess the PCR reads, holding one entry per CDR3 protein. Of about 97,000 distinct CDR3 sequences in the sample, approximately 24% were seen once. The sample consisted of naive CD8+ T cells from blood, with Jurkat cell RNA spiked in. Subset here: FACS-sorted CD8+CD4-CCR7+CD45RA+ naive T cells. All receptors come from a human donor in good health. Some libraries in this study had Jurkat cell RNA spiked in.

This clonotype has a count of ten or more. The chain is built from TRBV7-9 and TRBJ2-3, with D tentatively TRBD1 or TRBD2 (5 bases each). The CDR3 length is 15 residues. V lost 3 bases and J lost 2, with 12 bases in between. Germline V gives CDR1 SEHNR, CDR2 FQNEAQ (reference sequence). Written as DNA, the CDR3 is TGTGCCAGCAGCTTTTTCGGGGCAACCACAGATACGCAGTATTTT. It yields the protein CASSFFGATTDTQYF. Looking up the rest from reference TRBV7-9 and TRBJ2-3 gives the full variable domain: DTGVSQNPRHKITKRGQNVTFRCDPISEHNRLYWYRQTLGQGPEFLTYFQNEAQLEKSRLLSDRFSAERPKGSFSTLEIQRTEQGDSAMYLCASSFFGATTDTQYFGPGTRLTVL.

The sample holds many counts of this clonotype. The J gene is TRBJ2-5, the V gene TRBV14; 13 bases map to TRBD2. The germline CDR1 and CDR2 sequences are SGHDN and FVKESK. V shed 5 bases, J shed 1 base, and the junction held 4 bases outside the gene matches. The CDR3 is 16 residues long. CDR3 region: CASSFRLAGGQETQYF. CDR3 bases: TGTGCCAGCAGCTTTCGACTAGCGGGGGGCCAAGAGACCCAGTACTTC.

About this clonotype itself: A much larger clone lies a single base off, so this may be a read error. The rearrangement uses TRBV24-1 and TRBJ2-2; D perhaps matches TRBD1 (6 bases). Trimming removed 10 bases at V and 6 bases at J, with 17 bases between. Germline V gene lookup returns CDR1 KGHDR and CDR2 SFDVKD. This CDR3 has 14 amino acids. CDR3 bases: TGTGCCACAGAGGGGGACCGTTATCCCGGGGAGCTGTTTTTT. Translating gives CATEGDRYPGELFF.

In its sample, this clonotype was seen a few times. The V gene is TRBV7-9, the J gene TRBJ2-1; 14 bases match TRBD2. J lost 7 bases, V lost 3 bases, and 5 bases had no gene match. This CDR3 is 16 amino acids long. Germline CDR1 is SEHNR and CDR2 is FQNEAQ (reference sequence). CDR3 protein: CASSLGTSGRWNEQFF. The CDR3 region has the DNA TGTGCCAGCAGCTTGGGGACTAGCGGGAGATGGAATGAGCAGTTCTTC.

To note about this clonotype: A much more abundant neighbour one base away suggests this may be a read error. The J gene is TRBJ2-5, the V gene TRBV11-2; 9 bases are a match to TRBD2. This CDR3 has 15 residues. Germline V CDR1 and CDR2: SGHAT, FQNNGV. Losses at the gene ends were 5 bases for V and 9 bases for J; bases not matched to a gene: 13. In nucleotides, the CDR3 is TGTGCCAGCAGCCCGGTGGCGGGAGGGGATGAGCCCCAGTACTTC. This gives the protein CASSPVAGGDEPQYF.

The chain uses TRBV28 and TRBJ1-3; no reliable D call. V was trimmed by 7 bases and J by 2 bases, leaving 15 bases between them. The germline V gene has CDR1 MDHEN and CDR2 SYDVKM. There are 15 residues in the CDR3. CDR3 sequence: CASKTATVAGNTIYF. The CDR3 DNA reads TGTGCCAGCAAAACCGCCACAGTAGCTGGAAACACCATATATTTT.

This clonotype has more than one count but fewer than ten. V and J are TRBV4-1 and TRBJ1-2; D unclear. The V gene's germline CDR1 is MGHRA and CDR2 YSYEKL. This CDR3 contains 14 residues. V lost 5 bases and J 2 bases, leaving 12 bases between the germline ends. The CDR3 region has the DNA TGCGCCAGCAGCGCATCTCCCATGAACTATGGCTACACCTTC. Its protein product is CASSASPMNYGYTF.

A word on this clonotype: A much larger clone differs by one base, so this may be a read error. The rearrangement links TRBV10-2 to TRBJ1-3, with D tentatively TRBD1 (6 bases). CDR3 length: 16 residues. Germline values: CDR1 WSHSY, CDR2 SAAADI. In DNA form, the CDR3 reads TGCGCCAGCAGTGATACAGGGATCGTCTCTGGAAGCACCATATATTTT. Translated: CASSDTGIVSGSTIYF.

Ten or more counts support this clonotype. The CDR3 spells CASSLSGVEQYF. The CDR3 DNA sequence: TGTGCCAGCAGTTTAAGTGGGGTCGAGCAGTACTTC. The chain couples TRBV12-3 or TRBV12-4 to TRBJ2-7, with D unresolved. This CDR3 contains 12 residues. V was clipped by 2 bases and J by 6 bases, with 8 bases between them.

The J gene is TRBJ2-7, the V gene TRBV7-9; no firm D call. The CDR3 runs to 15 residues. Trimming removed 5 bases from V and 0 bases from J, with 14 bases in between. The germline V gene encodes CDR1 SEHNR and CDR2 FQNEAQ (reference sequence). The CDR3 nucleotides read TGTGCCAGCAGCCCCCGGTCAGACAACTCCTACGAGCAGTACTTC. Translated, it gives CASSPRSDNSYEQYF.